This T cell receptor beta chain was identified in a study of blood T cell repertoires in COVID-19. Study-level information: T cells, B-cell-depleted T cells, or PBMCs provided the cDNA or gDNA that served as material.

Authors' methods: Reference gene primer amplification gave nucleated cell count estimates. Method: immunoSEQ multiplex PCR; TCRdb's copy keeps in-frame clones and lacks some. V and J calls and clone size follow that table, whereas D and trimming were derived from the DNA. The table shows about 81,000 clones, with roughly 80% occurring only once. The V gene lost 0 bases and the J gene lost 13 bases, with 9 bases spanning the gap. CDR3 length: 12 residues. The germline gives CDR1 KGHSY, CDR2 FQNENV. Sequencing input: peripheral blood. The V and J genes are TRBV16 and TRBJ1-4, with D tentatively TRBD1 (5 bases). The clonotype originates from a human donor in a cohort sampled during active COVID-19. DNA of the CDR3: TGTGCCAGCAGCCAATCTAGGACACGACTGTTTTTT. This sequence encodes CASSQSRTRLFF.